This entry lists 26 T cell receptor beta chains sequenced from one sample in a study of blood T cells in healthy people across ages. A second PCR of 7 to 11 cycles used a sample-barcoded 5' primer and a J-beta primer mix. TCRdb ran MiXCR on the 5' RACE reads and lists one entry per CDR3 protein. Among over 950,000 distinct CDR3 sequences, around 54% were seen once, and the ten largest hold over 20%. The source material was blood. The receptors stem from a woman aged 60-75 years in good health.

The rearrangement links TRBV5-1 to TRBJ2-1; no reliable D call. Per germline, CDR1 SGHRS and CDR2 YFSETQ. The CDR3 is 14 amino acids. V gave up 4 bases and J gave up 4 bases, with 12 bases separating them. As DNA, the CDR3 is TGCGCCAGCAGCGGAATAGGATCATACAATGAGCAGTTCTTC. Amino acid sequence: CASSGIGSYNEQFF.

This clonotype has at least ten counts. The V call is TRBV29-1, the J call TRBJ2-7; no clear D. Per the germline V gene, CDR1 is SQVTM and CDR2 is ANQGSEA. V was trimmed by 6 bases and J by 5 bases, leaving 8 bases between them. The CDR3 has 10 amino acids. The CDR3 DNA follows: TGCAGCGTCGGTAGTCACGAGCAGTACTTC. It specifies CSVGSHEQYF.

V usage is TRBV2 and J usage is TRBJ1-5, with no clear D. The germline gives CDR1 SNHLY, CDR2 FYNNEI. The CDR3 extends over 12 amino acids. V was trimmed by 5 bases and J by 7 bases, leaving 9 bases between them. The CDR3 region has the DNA TGTGCCAGCAGTATCTCGGTACAGCCCCAGCATTTT. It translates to CASSISVQPQHF. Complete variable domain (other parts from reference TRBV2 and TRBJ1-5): EPEVTQTPSHQVTQMGQEVILRCVPISNHLYFYWYRQILGQKVEFLVSFYNNEISEKSEIFDDQFSVERPDGSNFTLKIRSTKLEDSAMYFCASSISVQPQHFGDGTRLSIL.

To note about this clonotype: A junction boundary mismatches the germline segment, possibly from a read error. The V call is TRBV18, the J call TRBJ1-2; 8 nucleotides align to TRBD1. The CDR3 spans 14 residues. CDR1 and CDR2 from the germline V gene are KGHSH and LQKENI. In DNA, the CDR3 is TGTGCCAGCTCGCCACGTGGACAGGGTAATGGCTACACCTTC. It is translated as CASSPRGQGNGYTF.

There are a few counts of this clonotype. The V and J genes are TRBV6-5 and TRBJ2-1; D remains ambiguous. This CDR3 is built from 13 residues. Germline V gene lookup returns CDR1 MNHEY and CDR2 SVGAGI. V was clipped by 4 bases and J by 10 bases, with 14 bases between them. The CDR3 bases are TGTGCCAGCAGTTCGACCCGGATTGGGGAGCAGTTCTTC. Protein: CASSSTRIGEQFF.

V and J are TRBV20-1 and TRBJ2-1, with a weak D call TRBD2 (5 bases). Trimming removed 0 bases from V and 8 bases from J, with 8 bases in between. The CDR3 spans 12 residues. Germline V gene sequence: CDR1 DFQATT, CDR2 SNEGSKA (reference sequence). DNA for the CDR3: TGCAGTGCTAGAGAGCTAGCATATGAGCAGTTCTTC. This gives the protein CSARELAYEQFF.

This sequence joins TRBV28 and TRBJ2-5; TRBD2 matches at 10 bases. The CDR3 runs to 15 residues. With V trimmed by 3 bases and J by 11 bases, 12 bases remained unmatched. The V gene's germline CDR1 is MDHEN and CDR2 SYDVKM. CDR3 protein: CASSFRLAGYNEQYF. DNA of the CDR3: TGTGCCAGCAGTTTTAGACTAGCGGGTTACAATGAGCAGTACTTC.

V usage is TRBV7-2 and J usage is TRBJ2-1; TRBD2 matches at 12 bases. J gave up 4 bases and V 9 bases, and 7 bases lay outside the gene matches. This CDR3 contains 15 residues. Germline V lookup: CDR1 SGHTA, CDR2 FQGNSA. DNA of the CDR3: TGTGCCAGTAGGTTCGGACTAGCGGGGTACAATGAGCAGTTCTTC. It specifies CASRFGLAGYNEQFF.

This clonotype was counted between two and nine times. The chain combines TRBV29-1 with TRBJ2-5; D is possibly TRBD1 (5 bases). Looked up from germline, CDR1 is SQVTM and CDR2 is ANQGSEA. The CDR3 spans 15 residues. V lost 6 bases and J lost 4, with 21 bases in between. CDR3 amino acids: CSVRRNAGQGETQYF. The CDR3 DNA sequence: TGCAGCGTACGACGGAACGCCGGGCAGGGAGAGACCCAGTACTTC.

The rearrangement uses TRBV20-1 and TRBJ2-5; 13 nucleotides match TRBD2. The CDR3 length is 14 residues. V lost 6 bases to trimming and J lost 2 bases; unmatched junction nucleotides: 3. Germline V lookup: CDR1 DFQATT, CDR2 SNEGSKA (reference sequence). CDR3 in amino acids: CSAKGLAGQETQYF. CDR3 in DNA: TGCAGTGCCAAGGGACTAGCGGGACAAGAGACCCAGTACTTC.

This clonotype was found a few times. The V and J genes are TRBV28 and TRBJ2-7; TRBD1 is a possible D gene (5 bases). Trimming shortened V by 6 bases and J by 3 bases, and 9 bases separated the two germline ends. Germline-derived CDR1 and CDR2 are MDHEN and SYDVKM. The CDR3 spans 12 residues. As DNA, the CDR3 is TGTGCCAGCAGCCGACAGCTCTACGAGCAGTACTTC. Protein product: CASSRQLYEQYF.

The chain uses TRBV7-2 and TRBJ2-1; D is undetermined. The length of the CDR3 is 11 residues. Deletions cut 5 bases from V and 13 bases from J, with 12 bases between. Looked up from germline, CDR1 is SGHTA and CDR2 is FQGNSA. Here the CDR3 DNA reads TGTGCCAGCAGCCCCGAAGAGACCCAGTTCTTC. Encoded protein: CASSPEETQFF. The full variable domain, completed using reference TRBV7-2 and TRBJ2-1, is GAGVSQSPSNKVTEKGKDVELRCDPISGHTALYWYRQSLGQGLEFLIYFQGNSAPDKSGLPSDRFSAERTGGSVSTLTIQRTQQEDSAVYLCASSPEETQFFGPGTRLTVL.

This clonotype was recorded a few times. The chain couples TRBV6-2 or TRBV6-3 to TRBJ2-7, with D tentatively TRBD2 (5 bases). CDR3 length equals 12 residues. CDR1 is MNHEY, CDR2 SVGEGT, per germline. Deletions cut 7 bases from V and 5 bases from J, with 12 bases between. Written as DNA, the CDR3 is TGTGCCAGCACCGGGGTATCGGACGAGCAGTACTTC. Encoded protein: CASTGVSDEQYF.

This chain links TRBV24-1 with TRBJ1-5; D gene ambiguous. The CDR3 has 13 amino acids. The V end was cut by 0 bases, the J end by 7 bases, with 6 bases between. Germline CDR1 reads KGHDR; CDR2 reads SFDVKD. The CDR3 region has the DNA TGTGCCACCAGTGATTTGAGCAGCCAGCCCCAGCATTTT. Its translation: CATSDLSSQPQHF.

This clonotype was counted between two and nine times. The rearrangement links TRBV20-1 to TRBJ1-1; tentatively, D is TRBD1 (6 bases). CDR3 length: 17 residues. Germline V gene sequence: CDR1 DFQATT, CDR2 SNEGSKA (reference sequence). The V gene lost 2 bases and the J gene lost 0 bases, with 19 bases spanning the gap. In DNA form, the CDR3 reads TGCAGTGCTAGACCCTCTGTCGCAGGGGAGATGAACACTGAAGCTTTCTTT. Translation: CSARPSVAGEMNTEAFF.

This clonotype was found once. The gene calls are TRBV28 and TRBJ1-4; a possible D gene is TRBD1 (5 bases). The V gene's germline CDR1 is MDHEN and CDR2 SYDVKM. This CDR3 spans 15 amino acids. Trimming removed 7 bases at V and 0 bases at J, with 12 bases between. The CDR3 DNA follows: TGTGCCAGCAATGGGGCACTTGCAACTAATGAAAAACTGTTTTTT. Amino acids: CASNGALATNEKLFF.

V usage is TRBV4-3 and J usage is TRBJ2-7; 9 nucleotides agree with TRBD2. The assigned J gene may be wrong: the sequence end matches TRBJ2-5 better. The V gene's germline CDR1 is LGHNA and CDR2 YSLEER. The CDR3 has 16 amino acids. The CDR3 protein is CASSQGGLARDETQYF. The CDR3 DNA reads TGCGCCAGCAGCCAGGGAGGACTAGCGAGAGATGAGACCCAGTACTTC.

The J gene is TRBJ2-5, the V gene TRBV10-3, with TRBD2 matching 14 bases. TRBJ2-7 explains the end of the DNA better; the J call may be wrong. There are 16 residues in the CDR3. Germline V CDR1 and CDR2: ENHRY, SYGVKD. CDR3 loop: CAISDPGLAGGSEQYF. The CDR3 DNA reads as TGTGCCATCAGTGATCCTGGACTAGCGGGAGGCAGCGAGCAGTACTTC.

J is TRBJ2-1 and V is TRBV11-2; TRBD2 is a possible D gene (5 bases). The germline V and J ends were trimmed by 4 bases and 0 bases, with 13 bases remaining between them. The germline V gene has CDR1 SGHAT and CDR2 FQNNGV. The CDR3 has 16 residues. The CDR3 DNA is TGTGCCAGCAGCTACAGACGGGATAGCTCCTACAATGAGCAGTTCTTC. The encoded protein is CASSYRRDSSYNEQFF. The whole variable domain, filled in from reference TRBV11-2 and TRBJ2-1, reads EAGVAQSPRYKIIEKRQSVAFWCNPISGHATLYWYQQILGQGPKLLIQFQNNGVVDDSQLPKDRFSAERLKGVDSTLKIQPAKLEDSAVYLCASSYRRDSSYNEQFFGPGTRLTVL.

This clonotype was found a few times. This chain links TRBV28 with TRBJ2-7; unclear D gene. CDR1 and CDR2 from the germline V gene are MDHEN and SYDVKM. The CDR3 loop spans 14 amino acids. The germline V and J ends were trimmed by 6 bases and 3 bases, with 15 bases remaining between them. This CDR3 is CASSLDPILYEQYF. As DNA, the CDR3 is TGTGCCAGCAGCTTAGACCCTATCCTCTACGAGCAGTACTTC.

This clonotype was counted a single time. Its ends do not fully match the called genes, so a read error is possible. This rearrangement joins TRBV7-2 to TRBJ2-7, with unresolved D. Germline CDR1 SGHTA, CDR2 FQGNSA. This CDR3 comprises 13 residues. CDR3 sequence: CASSLAVDAERYF. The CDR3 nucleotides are TGTGCCAGCAGCTTAGCAGTGGACGCTGAGCGGTACTTC.

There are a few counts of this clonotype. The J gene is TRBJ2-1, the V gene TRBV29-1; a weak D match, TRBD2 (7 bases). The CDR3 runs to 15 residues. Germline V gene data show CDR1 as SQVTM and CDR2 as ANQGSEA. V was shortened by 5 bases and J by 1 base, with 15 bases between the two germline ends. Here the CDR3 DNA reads TGCAGCGTTCGTGGGGGGGGCAATTCCTACAATGAGCAGTTCTTC. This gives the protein CSVRGGGNSYNEQFF.

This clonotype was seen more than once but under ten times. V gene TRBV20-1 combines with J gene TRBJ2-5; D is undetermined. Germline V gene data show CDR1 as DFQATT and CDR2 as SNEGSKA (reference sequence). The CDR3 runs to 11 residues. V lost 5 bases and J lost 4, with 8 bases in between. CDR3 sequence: CSAGARETQYF. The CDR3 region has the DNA TGCAGTGCTGGTGCCCGAGAGACCCAGTACTTC.

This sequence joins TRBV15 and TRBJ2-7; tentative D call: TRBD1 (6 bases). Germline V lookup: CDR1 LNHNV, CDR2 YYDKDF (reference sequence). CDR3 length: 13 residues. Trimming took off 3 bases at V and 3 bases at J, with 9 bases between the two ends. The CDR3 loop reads CATSRQDSYEQYF. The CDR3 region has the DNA TGTGCCACCAGCAGGCAGGACAGCTACGAGCAGTACTTC. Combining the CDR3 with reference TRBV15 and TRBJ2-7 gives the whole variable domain DAMVIQNPRYQVTQFGKPVTLSCSQTLNHNVMYWYQQKSSQAPKLLFHYYDKDFNNEADTPDNFQSRRPNTSFCFLDIRSPGLGDTAMYLCATSRQDSYEQYFGPGTRLTVT.

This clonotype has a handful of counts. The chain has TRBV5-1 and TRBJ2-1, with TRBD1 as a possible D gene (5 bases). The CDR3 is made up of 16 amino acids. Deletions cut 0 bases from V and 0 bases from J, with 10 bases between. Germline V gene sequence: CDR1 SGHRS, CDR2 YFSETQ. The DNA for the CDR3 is TGCGCCAGCAGCTTGGATCAGGGAAGCTCCTACAATGAGCAGTTCTTC. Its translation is CASSLDQGSSYNEQFF.

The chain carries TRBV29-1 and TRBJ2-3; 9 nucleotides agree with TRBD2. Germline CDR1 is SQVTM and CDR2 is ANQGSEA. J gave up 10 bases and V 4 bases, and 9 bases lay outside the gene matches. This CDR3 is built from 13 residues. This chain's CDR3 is CSVVRAGGGAQYF. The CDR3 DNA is TGCAGCGTTGTTAGAGCGGGAGGAGGCGCGCAGTATTTT.